This T cell receptor (beta chain) comes out of a study of Graves' ophthalmopathy and Graves' hyperthyroidism. Scientists amplified the TCR beta CDR3 regions from RNA transcripts. In the first round, RT-PCR was carried out with HTBI primers, and a multiplex PCR formed the second round. TCRdb re-derived calls from the multiplex PCR reads in MiXCR, one entry per CDR3 protein. Among fewer than 600,000 distinct CDR3 sequences listed, 14% were seen once. Exclusion covered patients with other autoimmune diseases or uncontrolled infections (as well as pregnancy or lactation). This clonotype was found many times. The target antigen is unknown. Germline V gene lookup returns CDR1 MDHEN and CDR2 SYDVKM. The CDR3 consists of 14 residues. Trimming shortened V by 5 bases and J by 4 bases, and 11 bases separated the two germline ends. Findings and limits, study-wide: Most expanded clonotypes in thyroid above 0.001 frequency also showed up in blood.

V gene TRBV28 combines with J gene TRBJ2-2, with D possibly matching TRBD2 (5 bases). Sequences were obtained from blood. This receptor was obtained from a woman in her twenties or thirties with Graves' ophthalmopathy. The CDR3 DNA reads as TGTGCCAGCAGTCAACTAGTTATCACCGGGGAGCTGTTTTTT. As protein: CASSQLVITGELFF.